This T cell receptor (beta chain) came from a study of cytomegalovirus exposure and HLA in healthy donors. Study-level information: Some 85 million unique TCRs, all from HLA-typed donors, were included in an early release of the data. Regarding the study as a whole: The Asian-associated ancestry cluster reportedly had fewer N-insertions than the approximately 700-donor mean in a later analysis. Reports credit the classifier with highly specific, highly sensitive diagnosis of cytomegalovirus status. Within a later analysis, the majority of CMV-associated TCR beta chains appeared HLA-restricted.

Germline V gives CDR1 SNHLY, CDR2 FYNNEI. V was trimmed by 8 bases and J by 3 bases, leaving 7 bases between them. The CDR3 is 11 amino acids. Researchers ran the PCR with 60 Vbeta and 13 Jbeta primers. TCRdb's copy holds only in-frame clones and misses some; the assay was immunoSEQ multiplex PCR. The sample includes around 75,000 clones, around three quarters of them seen just once. Notes on this clone: Its specificity is not known.

The chain joins TRBV2 to TRBJ1-1, with D perhaps matching TRBD1 (5 bases). Sequencing was done on a sample of PBMCs. The receptor was derived from a man in his forties or fifties in good health and CMV-seronegative. The CDR3 region is CASRGYTEAFF. CDR3 nucleotides: TGTGCCAGCCGGGGGTACACTGAAGCTTTCTTT.